The 12 T cell receptor beta chains presented below share a single source sample, sequenced in a study of T-cell memory formation after mild COVID-19. TCRdb passed the 5' RACE reads through MiXCR, listing each CDR3 protein once. Here the sample spans hundreds of thousands of distinct CDR3 sequences, roughly 18% being singletons. Sequenced: PBMCs or a T cell subset sorted from them (not recorded which). The receptors derive from an adult woman who had mild COVID-19 (a few samples of this study predate the infection). Cell type and time point are not known.

This clonotype turned up a few times. This chain links TRBV20-1 with TRBJ2-7, with no clear D. V was shortened by 3 bases and J by 5 bases, with 2 bases between the two germline ends. Germline-derived CDR1 and CDR2 are DFQATT and SNEGSKA (reference sequence). The CDR3 extends over 9 amino acids. CDR3 residues: CSASNEQYF. CDR3 sequence (DNA): TGCAGTGCTAGTAACGAGCAGTACTTC.

This chain uses TRBV5-1 with TRBJ2-7; 7 positions match TRBD1. The CDR3 is 15 residues long. Germline loops: CDR1 SGHRS, CDR2 YFSETQ. V lost 0 bases, J lost 9 bases, and 12 bases stayed unmatched. CDR3 sequence: CASSLADADRDRQYF. The CDR3 bases are TGCGCCAGCAGCTTGGCCGATGCCGACAGGGACAGGCAGTACTTC. The whole variable domain, filled in from reference TRBV5-1 and TRBJ2-7, reads KAGVTQTPRYLIKTRGQQVTLSCSPISGHRSVSWYQQTPGQGLQFLFEYFSETQRNKGNFPGRFSGRQFSNSRSEMNVSTLELGDSALYLCASSLADADRDRQYFGPGTRLTVT.

J is TRBJ2-3 and V is TRBV7-2; D is perhaps TRBD2 (6 bases). V was clipped by 4 bases and J by 4 bases, with 21 bases between them. The CDR3 runs 17 residues. CDR1 and CDR2 from the germline V gene are SGHTA and FQGNSA. In DNA, the CDR3 is TGTGCCAGCAGCTCTTACTATGGGACTGTCGGGGCAGATACGCAGTATTTT. Amino acids: CASSSYYGTVGADTQYF.

The chain employs TRBV5-1 and TRBJ2-1, with D perhaps TRBD1 (5 bases). Deletions cut 4 bases from V and 10 bases from J, with 12 bases between. CDR3 size: 12 residues. Germline lookup yields CDR1 SGHRS and CDR2 YFSETQ. Here the CDR3 reads CASSPTEGEQFF. The CDR3 bases are TGCGCCAGCAGCCCGACAGAAGGCGAGCAGTTCTTC.

This chain connects TRBV24-1 to TRBJ1-4; unclear D gene. V shed 7 bases and J shed 4 bases, with 6 bases lying between them. The CDR3 length is 12 residues. Germline V gives CDR1 KGHDR, CDR2 SFDVKD. The CDR3 sequence: CATSEDNEKLFF. The CDR3 region has the DNA TGTGCCACCAGCGAAGATAATGAAAAACTGTTTTTT.

This clonotype was recorded a few times. An end of the junction does not agree with germline; a read error may underlie this. The gene calls are TRBV10-3 and TRBJ2-1, with D perhaps TRBD2 (5 bases). Germline-derived CDR1 and CDR2 are ENHRY and SYGVKD. The CDR3 is 13 residues long. The CDR3 DNA reads as TGTGCCATCAGTGAAAGCGGCGCTCCAGAGCGGTTCTTC. It yields the protein CAISESGAPERFF.

This rearrangement joins TRBV9 to TRBJ2-1, with 10 positions matching TRBD1. J lost 2 bases, V lost 0 bases, and 2 bases had no gene match. The CDR3 consists of 16 residues. The germline CDR1 and CDR2 sequences are SGDLS and YYNGEE. The CDR3 bases are TGTGCCAGCAGCGTAGGGGGACAGGGGACCTACAATGAGCAGTTCTTC. Translation gives CASSVGGQGTYNEQFF.

The rearrangement uses TRBV3-1 and TRBJ2-3; no definite D call. This CDR3 is 11 amino acids long. Germline CDR1 reads LGHDT; CDR2 reads YNNKEL (reference sequence). Trimming shortened V by 1 base and J by 9 bases, and 5 bases separated the two germline ends. CDR3 protein: CASSQARTQYF. DNA for the CDR3: TGTGCCAGCAGCCAAGCGCGAACGCAGTATTTT.

The gene calls are TRBV28 and TRBJ2-7; the D call may be TRBD1 or TRBD2 (5 bases each). CDR3 length equals 12 residues. CDR1 and CDR2 from the germline V gene are MDHEN and SYDVKM. DNA for the CDR3: TGTGCTTCCATCCGGGACGGCTACGAGCAGTACTTC. It translates to CASIRDGYEQYF.

The chain couples TRBV9 to TRBJ2-5; D gene unclear. CDR1 and CDR2 from the germline V gene are SGDLS and YYNGEE. With 0 bases removed from V and 1 base from J, the gap between germline ends came to 13 bases. The CDR3 is 16 residues long. CDR3 coding DNA: TGTGCCAGCAGCGTAGCGGGCAGCCACACCCAAGAGACCCAGTACTTC. Residues: CASSVAGSHTQETQYF.

The table lists this clonotype with a few counts. The rearrangement joins TRBV12-3 or TRBV12-4 to TRBJ2-1; D possibly corresponds to TRBD2 (5 bases). Between the trimmed V and J ends, which lost 2 bases and 9 bases, there was a span of 11 bases. The length of the CDR3 is 13 residues. In nucleotides, the CDR3 is TGTGCCAGCAGTTTATCGGATGGGAGTGAGCAGTTCTTC. It yields the protein CASSLSDGSEQFF.

The chain uses TRBV7-2 and TRBJ1-4; perhaps TRBD1 as D (6 bases). V shed 5 bases and J shed 8 bases, with 12 bases lying between them. Germline V gene lookup returns CDR1 SGHTA and CDR2 FQGNSA. The CDR3 covers 13 residues. CDR3 DNA sequence: TGTGCCAGCAGCCCGGGGGCGGCCGAAAAACTGTTTTTT. Its protein is CASSPGAAEKLFF.